One sample yielded the 6 T cell receptor beta chains listed below, sequenced in a study of blood T cell repertoires in COVID-19. Repertoires were generated with immunoSEQ multiplex PCR, while TCRdb's copy carries only in-frame clones and drops some. Of tens of thousands of clones listed, about 83% are singletons. The sequenced sample was peripheral blood. The receptors were sampled from a woman in her sixties with acute or convalescent COVID-19.

The rearrangement joins TRBV13 to TRBJ1-1, with a tentative D call TRBD1 (5 bases). The CDR3 totals 15 residues. Germline-derived CDR1 and CDR2 are PRHDT and FYEKMQ (reference sequence). Trimming stripped 6 bases from V and 0 bases from J, with 14 bases between. DNA for the CDR3: TGTGCCAGCAGACTCCCGACAGAAATGAACACTGAAGCTTTCTTT. Encoded protein: CASRLPTEMNTEAFF.

The chain recombines TRBV10-3 with TRBJ2-7, with TRBD1 matching over 9 bases. The junction had 3 bases not matched to a gene; V was cut back by 5 bases and J by 4 bases. In germline, CDR1 is ENHRY, CDR2 SYGVKD. The CDR3 has 13 amino acids. CDR3 in amino acids: CAISRDRAYEQYF. The CDR3 DNA reads as TGTGCCATCAGTCGGGACAGGGCTTACGAGCAGTACTTC.

This clone was detected a few times. The chain uses TRBV14 and TRBJ1-6; tentative D call: TRBD1 (5 bases). Germline CDR1 SGHDN, CDR2 FVKESK. Trimming removed 4 bases at V and 0 bases at J, with 7 bases between. There are 15 residues in the CDR3. The CDR3 region is CASSRGGSYNSPLHF. The CDR3 bases are TGTGCCAGCAGCCGCGGGGGCTCCTATAATTCACCCCTCCACTTT.

This clone was detected a few times. The chain recombines TRBV19 with TRBJ2-3; TRBD2 matches 7 bases. The CDR3 extends over 16 amino acids. Germline values: CDR1 LNHDA, CDR2 SQIVND (reference sequence). V lost 9 bases, J lost 2 bases, and 14 bases stayed unmatched. The CDR3 bases are TGTGCCAGCCAGCCTCCGGTGGCGGGGGACACAGATACGCAGTATTTT. Protein product: CASQPPVAGDTDTQYF.

The J gene is TRBJ2-6, the V gene TRBV7-9; a weak D match, TRBD1 (6 bases). Between the trimmed V and J ends, which lost 4 bases and 0 bases, there was a span of 19 bases. Looked up from germline, CDR1 is SEHNR and CDR2 is FQNEAQ (reference sequence). This CDR3 has 19 residues. CDR3 amino acids: CASSSDGYRENSGANVLTF. The CDR3 DNA follows: TGTGCCAGCAGCTCCGACGGTTACAGGGAAAACTCTGGGGCCAACGTCCTGACTTTC.

The chain carries TRBV27 and TRBJ2-7; 8 positions agree with TRBD2. Germline V gene sequence: CDR1 MNHEY, CDR2 SMNVEV (reference sequence). This CDR3 is built from 15 residues. The V and J ends lost 6 bases and 2 bases, in that order; junction bases with no gene match: 9. The CDR3 DNA follows: TGTGCCAGCAGCCGCAAGGGGCGGGGGGCCTACGAGCAGTACTTC. Amino acids: CASSRKGRGAYEQYF.